This is a list of T cell receptor beta chains from one sample in a study of blood T cell repertoires in COVID-19. TCRdb's table, derived via immunoSEQ multiplex PCR, lists solely in-frame clones and lacks some. The data contain a few hundred thousand clones, around 90% of them singletons. The specimen was peripheral blood. The source is a woman aged 30 to 39 with COVID-19, enrolled during active disease. Each CDR3 is given with its conserved first and last residue. The D gene is left open where the match is weak. Rows may omit the clone size; those that give it use once, few, many or a size class.

V	size	J	D	DNA	CDR3
TRBV25-1	NA	TRBJ2-7	TRBD2	TGTGCCAGCAGTGCCGGGACTAGCAGCTACGAGCAGTACTTC	CASSAGTSSYEQYF
TRBV24-1	NA	TRBJ2-2	NA	TGTGCCACCAGTGGGAACAGAGCATCCGGGGAGCTGTTTTTT	CATSGNRASGELFF
TRBV12-2	NA	TRBJ1-6	NA	TGTGCAAGTCGCTTACCAGGGGATAATTCACCCCTCCACTTT	CASRLPGDNSPLHF
TRBV28	NA	TRBJ1-6	TRBD1	TGTGCCAGCACCACAGGGGTAAATTCACCCCTCCACTTT	CASTTGVNSPLHF
TRBV5-1	NA	TRBJ1-1	TRBD1	TGCGCCAGCAGCTTATTTCAGGGGGACACTGAAGCTTTCTTT	CASSLFQGDTEAFF
TRBV12-5	NA	TRBJ2-1	NA	TGTGCTAGTGGTTTGCTTACCCAGGGGGAGCAGTTCTTC	CASGLLTQGEQFF
TRBV7-8	NA	TRBJ1-6	TRBD1	TGTGCCAGCAGCCCCACAGGGGGGAATTCACCCCTCCACTTT	CASSPTGGNSPLHF
TRBV4-2	NA	TRBJ2-1	TRBD1	TGTGCCAGCAGCATCCGGGACAGGGGGCCCCTCTACAATGAGCAGTTCTTC	CASSIRDRGPLYNEQFF
TRBV29-1	NA	TRBJ2-2	NA	TGCAGCGCCAGGGCGAACACCGGGGAGCTGTTTTTT	CSARANTGELFF
TRBV9	NA	TRBJ2-2	TRBD1	TGTGCCAGCAGCCTCGGACAGGGCGGGATCATCGGGGAGCTGTTTTTT	CASSLGQGGIIGELFF
TRBV29-1	NA	TRBJ1-1	NA	TGCAGCGTTGGGAAGACTATGAACACTGAAGCTTTCTTT	CSVGKTMNTEAFF
TRBV5-1	NA	TRBJ2-2	TRBD2	TGCGCCAGCAGCTTGGGACTAGCGGGAGCAACCGGGGAGCTGTTTTTT	CASSLGLAGATGELFF
TRBV2	NA	TRBJ2-1	TRBD1	TGTGCCTGCTCCGGGACAGGGGGTGGATTAGCCTACAATGAGCAGTTCTTC	CACSGTGGGLAYNEQFF
TRBV6-5	NA	TRBJ1-2	TRBD1	TGTGCCAGCAGTTCAGTACAGGGGGGGAACTATGGCTACACCTTC	CASSSVQGGNYGYTF
TRBV27	NA	TRBJ2-3	TRBD2	TGTGCCAGCAAATGGGCAGGGGATTTCGCGGGAGGGAGGGGAGGTACGCAGTATTTT	CASKWAGDFAGGRGGTQYF
TRBV10-2	NA	TRBJ2-2	NA	TGCGCCAGCAGTGAAGCCCGGGGAGGGGAGCTGTTTTTT	CASSEARGGELFF
TRBV30	NA	TRBJ2-7	TRBD1	TGTGCCTGGACTCACCGGGACAGGGGGATCAGCGAGCAGTACTTC	CAWTHRDRGISEQYF
TRBV7-9	NA	TRBJ2-2	NA	TGTGCCAGCAGCTTGCTGACAGCGAACACCGGGGAGCTGTTTTTT	CASSLLTANTGELFF
TRBV30	NA	TRBJ1-5	TRBD1	TGTGCCTGCGGGACAGGGATATTACAGCCCCAGCATTTT	CACGTGILQPQHF
TRBV7-3	NA	TRBJ1-2	TRBD1	TGTGCCAGCAGCCCAAATCCAGGGGGGTATGGCTACACCTTC	CASSPNPGGYGYTF
TRBV30	NA	TRBJ1-2	TRBD1	TGTGCCTCGGATATTACGGGACAGGGCTATGGCTACACCTTC	CASDITGQGYGYTF
TRBV19	NA	TRBJ2-7	NA	TGTGCCAGTAGTATAGAAGGACGGGGATCCTACTCCTACGAGCAGTACTTC	CASSIEGRGSYSYEQYF
TRBV30	once	TRBJ1-5	NA	TGTGCCTGGAGTGTAGGGGTCCGTAATCAGCCCCAGCATTTT	CAWSVGVRNQPQHF
TRBV30	few	TRBJ1-6	NA	TGTGCCTGGAAGAAGGGTCAGGGGAATTCACCCCTCCACTTT	CAWKKGQGNSPLHF
TRBV5-4	NA	TRBJ1-3	NA	TGTGCCAGCAGCTCAGGGGTTGCCGGAAACACCATATATTTT	CASSSGVAGNTIYF
TRBV5-1	NA	TRBJ1-6	NA	TGCGCCAGCAGCTTGGCCCGGGGAACCCTCCACTTT	CASSLARGTLHF
TRBV11-1	NA	TRBJ2-5	TRBD1	TGTGCCAGCAGCATCCTAGGACAGGGGGAGACCCAGTACTTC	CASSILGQGETQYF
TRBV6-5	NA	TRBJ1-2	NA	TGTGCCAGCAGTTACTCAGGGGAAGGCTACACCTTC	CASSYSGEGYTF
TRBV2	NA	TRBJ1-2	NA	TGTGCCAGCAGGGCGGAAGGGGGGGGAAGCTACACCTTC	CASRAEGGGSYTF
TRBV6-5	once	TRBJ2-3	TRBD1	TGTGCCAGCTTAGGGACAGGGGGCACAGATACGCAGTATTTT	CASLGTGGTDTQYF
TRBV18	NA	TRBJ1-5	NA	TGTGCCAGCTCGCCAGAGGGTGGTAACAATCAGCCCCAGCATTTT	CASSPEGGNNQPQHF
TRBV29-1	NA	TRBJ2-3	NA	TGCAGCGTTGAAGGGGAAGGTGGGACTGGAGATACGCAGTATTTT	CSVEGEGGTGDTQYF
TRBV25-1	NA	TRBJ2-7	NA	TGTGCCAGGAGCGGGCAAGCCCTCTACGAGCAGTACTTC	CARSGQALYEQYF
TRBV6-5	few	TRBJ2-1	NA	TGTGCCAGCAGTTCCCCTCAGGGCCATGAGCAGTTCTTC	CASSSPQGHEQFF
TRBV19	NA	TRBJ1-5	NA	TGTGCCAGCAGGGAAAGCAATCAGCCCCAGCATTTT	CASRESNQPQHF
TRBV19	NA	TRBJ1-1	NA	TGTGCCAGTAGTATCGGAGGTTACACTGAAGCTTTCTTT	CASSIGGYTEAFF
TRBV5-1	NA	TRBJ2-7	NA	TGCGCCAGCAGCTTGGGGACTACCCCCCCAGAGCAGTACTTC	CASSLGTTPPEQYF
TRBV3-1/TRBV3-2	NA	TRBJ2-2	TRBD2	TGTGCCAGCAGCCTCCCGGGACTAGCGGGAGGGGCGAACACCGGGGAGCTGTTTTTT	CASSLPGLAGGANTGELFF
TRBV6-4	NA	TRBJ2-1	NA	TGTGCGCCCTCTCCTCTAGTTTGGAATGAGCAGTTCTTC	CAPSPLVWNEQFF
TRBV7-3	NA	TRBJ1-1	NA	TGTGCCAGCAGCTTACAGGGTTTCACTGAAGCTTTCTTT	CASSLQGFTEAFF
TRBV6-5	NA	TRBJ1-2	NA	TGTGCCAGCAGTTCCTCGGGACTCCCGAACTATGGCTACACCTTC	CASSSSGLPNYGYTF
TRBV5-6	NA	TRBJ2-5	NA	TGTGCCAGCAGCGACCCCGCGAGGGTACAAGAGACCCAGTACTTC	CASSDPARVQETQYF
TRBV4-3	NA	TRBJ1-2	NA	TGCGCCAGCAGCCAAGATCGGCGGGGCTACACCTTC	CASSQDRRGYTF
TRBV28	NA	TRBJ2-1	TRBD2	TGTGCCAGCATTACTAGCGTGAGCAATGAGCAGTTCTTC	CASITSVSNEQFF
TRBV5-1	once	TRBJ2-3	NA	TGCGCCAGCAGCTTTGAGAAATCCACAGATACGCAGTATTTT	CASSFEKSTDTQYF
TRBV27	NA	TRBJ2-5	NA	TGTGCCAGCAGTTTGGGGGGTACGGAGACCCAGTACTTC	CASSLGGTETQYF
TRBV4-3	NA	TRBJ1-1	NA	TGCGCCAGCAGCCAAGATTCGAGGGGACTAACTGAAGCTTTCTTT	CASSQDSRGLTEAFF
TRBV2	few	TRBJ1-5	NA	TGTGCCAGCAATCCTCACAGGGTCGGGGTGGGGAGCAATCAGCCCCAGCATTTT	CASNPHRVGVGSNQPQHF
TRBV11-1	NA	TRBJ2-5	TRBD1	TGTGCCAGCAGCTTAGCGCGGACAGGGGTAGAGACCCAGTACTTC	CASSLARTGVETQYF
TRBV11-2	NA	TRBJ2-5	NA	TGTGCCAGCAGCTACGGCGGGCTAGTAGGGGAGACCCAGTACTTC	CASSYGGLVGETQYF
TRBV11-1	few	TRBJ2-7	NA	TGTGCCAGCCACCCGGGAGTAGATAGCTCCTACGAGCAGTACTTC	CASHPGVDSSYEQYF
TRBV5-4	NA	TRBJ2-6	TRBD2	TGTGCCACCAGTGCGGGGGGGGCTGGGGCCAACGTCCTGACTTTC	CATSAGGAGANVLTF
TRBV6-5	NA	TRBJ2-7	TRBD2	TGTGCCAGCAGCACCCTTGCGGGTCTAGCGGGAGAGCAGTACTTC	CASSTLAGLAGEQYF
TRBV10-2	NA	TRBJ2-3	NA	TGCGCCAGCAGTGACTTACTCACAGATACGCAGTATTTT	CASSDLLTDTQYF
TRBV9	NA	TRBJ1-4	NA	TGTGCCAGCAGCGTAGACAGGGATTTAGGAAAACTGTTTTTT	CASSVDRDLGKLFF
TRBV7-9	NA	TRBJ2-2	NA	TGTGCCAGCAGAACTGGACAGACGTCCGGGGAGCTGTTTTTT	CASRTGQTSGELFF
TRBV21-1	NA	TRBJ1-3	NA	TGTGCCAGCAGCAAAATCCAGGACATAGTTTTT	CASSKIQDIVF
TRBV12-3/TRBV12-4	NA	TRBJ2-2	NA	TGTGCCAGCAGTACTACTACCCCCGGGGAGCTGTTTTTT	CASSTTTPGELFF
TRBV24-1	NA	TRBJ2-5	TRBD2	TGTGCCACCAGTGACCCTAGCGGGAGAGAAGAGACCCAGTACTTC	CATSDPSGREETQYF